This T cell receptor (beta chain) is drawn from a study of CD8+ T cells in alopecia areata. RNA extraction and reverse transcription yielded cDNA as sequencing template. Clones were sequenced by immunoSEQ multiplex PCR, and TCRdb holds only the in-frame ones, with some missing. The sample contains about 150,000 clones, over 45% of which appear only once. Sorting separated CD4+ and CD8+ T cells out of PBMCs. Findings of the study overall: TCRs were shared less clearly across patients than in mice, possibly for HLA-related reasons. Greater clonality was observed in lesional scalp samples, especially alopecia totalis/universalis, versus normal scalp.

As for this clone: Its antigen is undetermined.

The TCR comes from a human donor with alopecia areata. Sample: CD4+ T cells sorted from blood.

The CDR3 loop is CASRTGGSSYEQYF. Here the CDR3 DNA reads TGTGCCAGCAGAACAGGGGGCTCCTCCTACGAGCAGTACTTC. This chain links TRBV7-8 with TRBJ2-7; the match to TRBD1 covers 9 bases. With 6 bases clipped from V and 0 bases from J, the junction kept 3 bases outside the gene matches. Germline values: CDR1 SGHVS, CDR2 FQNEAQ. The CDR3 runs to 14 residues.